The 24 T cell receptor beta chains listed next were all sequenced from one sample in a study of T cell responses to AZD1222 COVID-19 vaccine. Clones were read by immunoSEQ multiplex PCR, and TCRdb kept only the in-frame ones, dropping some. The table shows about 120,000 clones, with under 90% occurring only once. The input for sequencing was peripheral blood, taken on day 0 of AZD1222 vaccination. The receptors shown here come from an adult in good health.

The V call is TRBV30, the J call TRBJ2-2; no clear D gene. CDR3 length: 13 amino acids. Germline assignment: CDR1 GTSNPN and CDR2 SVGIG (reference sequence). The V gene lost 2 bases and the J gene lost 3 bases, with 7 bases spanning the gap. CDR3 DNA sequence: TGTGCCTGGAGTCTCCGGGACACCGGGGAGCTGTTTTTT. This gives the protein CAWSLRDTGELFF.

This chain connects TRBV5-6 to TRBJ2-1; D may be TRBD1 (7 bases). CDR3 length: 17 residues. Germline lookup yields CDR1 SGHDT and CDR2 YYEEEE. V lost 7 bases and J 4 bases, leaving 24 bases between the germline ends. CDR3 nucleotides: TGTGCCAGCCACTTACCCCGGAGGGGGCGAGGGTACAATGAGCAGTTCTTC. Translated: CASHLPRRGRGYNEQFF. The complete variable domain, with remaining parts taken from reference TRBV5-6 and TRBJ2-1, reads DAGVTQSPTHLIKTRGQQVTLRCSPKSGHDTVSWYQQALGQGPQFIFQYYEEEERQRGNFPDRFSGHQFPNYSSELNVNALLLGDSALYLCASHLPRRGRGYNEQFFGPGTRLTVL.

The chain employs TRBV14 and TRBJ2-6; D tentatively fits TRBD1 or TRBD2 (6 bases each). CDR1 and CDR2 from the germline V gene are SGHDN and FVKESK. This CDR3 is built from 17 residues. Trimming pared 1 base from V and 0 bases from J, leaving 10 bases between. The CDR3 DNA is TGTGCCAGCAGCCAAGTAGGGGGGAGCTCTGGGGCCAACGTCCTGACTTTC. Translated: CASSQVGGSSGANVLTF. The complete variable domain, with remaining parts taken from reference TRBV14 and TRBJ2-6, reads EAGVTQFPSHSVIEKGQTVTLRCDPISGHDNLYWYRRVMGKEIKFLLHFVKESKQDESGMPNNRFLAERTGGTYSTLKVQPAELEDSGVYFCASSQVGGSSGANVLTFGAGSRLTVL.

The CDR3 nucleotides are TGTGCCAGCAGCTTAGGGATTGGACAATGGGCAGGGGTGAATGAGCAGTTCTTC. Its translation: CASSLGIGQWAGVNEQFF. The chain recombines TRBV7-8 with TRBJ2-1; a possible D gene is TRBD1 (6 bases). Germline lookup yields CDR1 SGHVS and CDR2 FQNEAQ. V was cut by 1 base and J by 7 bases, with 23 bases left in between. This CDR3 has 18 amino acids. Drawing the rest from reference TRBV7-8 and TRBJ2-1, the complete variable domain is GAGVSQSPRYKVAKRGQDVALRCDPISGHVSLFWYQQALGQGPEFLTYFQNEAQLDKSGLPSDRFFAERPEGSVSTLKIQRTQQEDSAVYLCASSLGIGQWAGVNEQFFGPGTRLTVL.

The chain recombines TRBV6-5 with TRBJ2-1, with D perhaps TRBD2 (6 bases). CDR1 is MNHEY and CDR2 is SVGAGI in the germline V gene. The CDR3 extends over 14 amino acids. Trimming shortened V by 7 bases and J by 7 bases, and 17 bases separated the two germline ends. The CDR3 loop is CASKRRDGWNEQFF. CDR3 coding DNA: TGTGCCAGCAAAAGGCGGGACGGGTGGAATGAGCAGTTCTTC.

This CDR3 reads CSVEQEVHYYGYTF. The CDR3 DNA sequence: TGCAGCGTTGAGCAAGAGGTACACTACTATGGCTACACCTTC. The chain carries TRBV29-1 and TRBJ1-2; D is unresolved. CDR1 and CDR2 from the germline V gene are SQVTM and ANQGSEA. Trimming shortened V by 3 bases and J by 3 bases, and 14 bases separated the two germline ends. The CDR3 runs to 14 residues.

The count of this clone is one. The chain links TRBV29-1 to TRBJ2-3; D remains ambiguous. V lost 5 bases and J lost 2, with 8 bases in between. The V gene's germline CDR1 is SQVTM and CDR2 ANQGSEA. This CDR3 region has 12 residues. The CDR3 region has the DNA TGCAGCGTTCTAGTGGTCACAGATACGCAGTATTTT. It specifies CSVLVVTDTQYF.

V and J are TRBV5-1 and TRBJ2-5; 9 bases match TRBD2. CDR3 size: 13 residues. Germline V gives CDR1 SGHRS, CDR2 YFSETQ. After removal of 8 bases from V and 2 bases from J, the junction contained 4 bases not matched to a gene. CDR3 bases: TGCGCCAGTAGCGGGGGTATGCAAGAGACCCAGTACTTC. Translated: CASSGGMQETQYF.

V usage is TRBV29-1 and J usage is TRBJ2-1; TRBD2 agrees at 8 bases. Germline V gives CDR1 SQVTM, CDR2 ANQGSEA. The CDR3 sequence is 15 residues long. V dropped 7 bases and J dropped 4; count of bases not matched to a gene: 12. CDR3 bases: TGCAGCGGCCAGGACCGGGCGGGGGGTTACAATGAGCAGTTCTTC. Residues: CSGQDRAGGYNEQFF.

The chain uses TRBV5-1 and TRBJ2-7; 13 bases agree with TRBD2. V lost 0 bases and J lost 7; bases outside the gene matches: 4. The CDR3 is made up of 15 amino acids. Germline V gene sequence: CDR1 SGHRS, CDR2 YFSETQ. The CDR3 here is CASSLARTSGSEQYF. In DNA form, the CDR3 reads TGCGCCAGCAGCTTGGCCCGGACTAGCGGGAGTGAGCAGTACTTC.

The chain carries TRBV18 and TRBJ1-1; possible D gene TRBD1, 5 bases. Per germline, CDR1 KGHSH and CDR2 LQKENI. This CDR3 region has 13 residues. Trimming took 3 bases from V and 4 from J, leaving 9 bases between them. The CDR3 sequence is CASSPNGGTEAFF. The CDR3 DNA follows: TGTGCCAGCTCACCCAACGGGGGCACTGAAGCTTTCTTT.

This clone was observed a handful of times. The chain carries TRBV10-2 and TRBJ2-2; weak D call: TRBD1 (6 bases). Germline-derived CDR1 and CDR2 are WSHSY and SAAADI. V lost 11 bases and J 5 bases, leaving 18 bases between the germline ends. The CDR3 runs to 14 residues. The DNA for the CDR3 is TGCGCCTCAAATTCCTTACAGGGAACCGGGGAGCTGTTTTTT. Its translation is CASNSLQGTGELFF.

The chain recombines TRBV25-1 with TRBJ2-7, with 7 bases aligning to TRBD2. The CDR3 runs to 14 residues. The V gene end was trimmed by 5 bases and the J gene end by 3 bases; junction bases not matched to a gene: 7. Germline V CDR1 and CDR2: MGHDK, SYGVNS. This CDR3 is CASSTDAGDYEQYF. The DNA for the CDR3 is TGTGCCAGCAGTACCGACGCGGGGGACTACGAGCAGTACTTC.

This chain connects TRBV18 to TRBJ1-4; D remains unclear. This CDR3 has 14 residues. The V and J ends lost 4 bases and 0 bases respectively, with 6 bases between them. CDR1 is KGHSH and CDR2 is LQKENI in the germline V gene. CDR3: CASSRGATNEKLFF. CDR3 bases: TGTGCCAGCTCACGGGGAGCAACTAATGAAAAACTGTTTTTT.

The chain carries TRBV4-2 and TRBJ2-1; maybe TRBD1 (6 bases). This CDR3 spans 14 amino acids. CDR1 and CDR2 from the germline V gene are LGHNA and YNFKEQ. Trimming took off 0 bases at V and 7 bases at J, with 10 bases between the two ends. The CDR3 coding sequence is TGTGCCAGCAGCCAAGAAGGGACAACGAATGAGCAGTTCTTC. The encoded protein is CASSQEGTTNEQFF.

V and J are TRBV6-5 and TRBJ1-1, with 7 positions matching TRBD1. Germline lookup yields CDR1 MNHEY and CDR2 SVGAGI. V trimming: 2 bases; J trimming: 4 bases; junction bases outside the gene matches: 1. This CDR3 comprises 13 residues. The CDR3 sequence is CASSYDRATEAFF. CDR3 sequence (DNA): TGTGCCAGCAGTTACGACAGGGCCACTGAAGCTTTCTTT.

V usage is TRBV7-9 and J usage is TRBJ2-7; D not certain. The CDR3 contains 14 residues. Germline V gene data show CDR1 as SEHNR and CDR2 as FQNEAQ (reference sequence). V was clipped by 3 bases and J by 3 bases, with 12 bases between them. CDR3 residues: CASSFLGSGYEQYF. CDR3 nucleotide sequence: TGTGCCAGCAGCTTCCTAGGGTCTGGCTACGAGCAGTACTTC. Looking up the rest from reference TRBV7-9 and TRBJ2-7 gives the full variable domain: DTGVSQNPRHKITKRGQNVTFRCDPISEHNRLYWYRQTLGQGPEFLTYFQNEAQLEKSRLLSDRFSAERPKGSFSTLEIQRTEQGDSAMYLCASSFLGSGYEQYFGPGTRLTVT.

The J gene is TRBJ1-2, the V gene TRBV24-1; D remains unclear. Germline CDR1 reads KGHDR; CDR2 reads SFDVKD. Trimming took 2 bases from V and 3 from J, leaving 9 bases between them. The CDR3 loop spans 14 amino acids. The CDR3 region is CATSDSGKDYGYTF. The CDR3 DNA follows: TGTGCCACCAGTGATTCGGGGAAAGACTATGGCTACACCTTC.

Only one count was recorded for this clone. The rearrangement links TRBV2 to TRBJ2-7; TRBD2 might be the D (6 bases). CDR1 and CDR2 (germline): SNHLY, FYNNEI. The CDR3 sequence is 14 residues long. V was clipped by 6 bases and J by 0 bases, with 12 bases between them. CDR3 bases: TGTGCCAGCAGGCGGGACGGAAGCTCCTACGAGCAGTACTTC. This gives the protein CASRRDGSSYEQYF.

This CDR3 is CASSQDQRGSYEQYF. The CDR3 DNA is TGTGCCAGCAGCCAAGATCAACGGGGCTCCTACGAGCAGTACTTC. The chain recombines TRBV3-1 (or the pseudogene TRBV3-2) with TRBJ2-7; the D gene is possibly TRBD2 (5 bases). Trimming stripped 0 bases from V and 0 bases from J, with 9 bases between. Germline V gene lookup returns CDR1 LGHDT and CDR2 YNNKEL (reference sequence). CDR3 length equals 15 residues.

V usage is TRBV6-5 and J usage is TRBJ1-2, with TRBD1 identical over 7 bases. V gave up 7 bases and J gave up 2 bases; unmatched junction bases: 10. CDR3 length: 15 residues. Germline lookup yields CDR1 MNHEY and CDR2 SVGAGI. The CDR3 loop is CASTKQGIFNYGYTF. As DNA, the CDR3 is TGTGCCAGCACCAAACAGGGGATTTTCAACTATGGCTACACCTTC.

The CDR3 bases are TGTGCCAGCAGCCTTCCGGGACAGGGGTGGAACTATGGCTACACCTTC. Amino acid sequence: CASSLPGQGWNYGYTF. V gene TRBV5-6 combines with J gene TRBJ1-2, with 10 positions matching TRBD1. The CDR3 runs 16 residues. CDR1 and CDR2 (germline): SGHDT, YYEEEE. With 4 bases clipped from V and 2 bases from J, the junction kept 8 bases outside the gene matches. The full variable domain, rest sourced from reference TRBV5-6 and TRBJ1-2, is DAGVTQSPTHLIKTRGQQVTLRCSPKSGHDTVSWYQQALGQGPQFIFQYYEEEERQRGNFPDRFSGHQFPNYSSELNVNALLLGDSALYLCASSLPGQGWNYGYTFGSGTRLTVV.

V and J are TRBV12-3 or TRBV12-4 and TRBJ1-3; unclear D gene. This CDR3 is 13 amino acids long. The V and J ends lost 5 bases and 8 bases respectively, with 13 bases between them. In nucleotides, the CDR3 is TGTGCCAGCAGTCCGCCGAGCTGGGACACCATATATTTT. It is translated as CASSPPSWDTIYF.

The chain is built from TRBV5-4 and TRBJ2-4; no clear D. Germline CDR1 is SGHNT and CDR2 is YYREEE (reference sequence). V was pared by 6 bases and J by 7 bases, with 14 bases between. The CDR3 is 13 residues long. The CDR3 coding sequence is TGTGCCAGCACAAGTGGCCAGGAGAACATTCAGTACTTC. Its translation: CASTSGQENIQYF.